These 22 T cell receptor beta chains were all obtained from the same sample, sequenced in a study of human thymus T cells. The thymus tissue came from resections taken during corrective heart surgery. Clones were sequenced by immunoSEQ multiplex PCR, and TCRdb holds only the in-frame ones, with some missing. The sample has under 95,000 clones; about 95% are singletons. The sample consisted of thymus tissue. The origin of the receptors is a girl under three years old with a congenital heart defect but otherwise immunologically healthy.

This chain links TRBV25-1 with TRBJ2-7; D may correspond to TRBD1 or TRBD2 (5 bases each). The CDR3 runs to 13 residues. Trimming shortened V by 7 bases and J by 1 base, and 11 bases separated the two germline ends. Germline V gives CDR1 MGHDK, CDR2 SYGVNS. DNA for the CDR3: TGTGCCAGCATGGGACGGCCGTCCTACGAGCAGTACTTC. Its translation is CASMGRPSYEQYF.

CDR3 bases: TGCGCCAGCAGCTGGGGACCGGGACAGGGCCTCTCTGGGGCCAACGTCCTGACTTTC. Translating gives CASSWGPGQGLSGANVLTF. V gene TRBV4-3 combines with J gene TRBJ2-6; TRBD1 aligns across 9 bases. V shed 5 bases and J 0 bases; nucleotides not matched to a gene: 11. The CDR3 loop spans 19 amino acids. From germline, CDR1 is LGHNA and CDR2 YSLEER.

The chain couples TRBV6-4 to TRBJ2-2; D gene uncertain. This CDR3 has 13 amino acids. Per germline, CDR1 MRHNA and CDR2 SNTAGT. Trimming removed 5 bases from V and 5 bases from J, with 9 bases in between. Here the CDR3 reads CASSPARTGELFF. The CDR3 region has the DNA TGTGCCAGCAGTCCCGCTAGAACCGGGGAGCTGTTTTTT.

The chain combines TRBV27 with TRBJ1-3; possibly TRBD1 for D (5 bases). The V and J ends lost 1 base and 2 bases respectively, with 18 bases between them. CDR3 size: 18 residues. The V gene's germline CDR1 is MNHEY and CDR2 SMNVEV (reference sequence). The CDR3, as DNA: TGTGCCAGCAGTTTATTCGGCCGCCAGGGAATCCCTGGAAACACCATATATTTT. It translates to CASSLFGRQGIPGNTIYF.

Only one count was recorded for this clone. The CDR3 region is CASRERTSGSREETQYF. Written as DNA, the CDR3 is TGTGCCAGCAGGGAACGGACTAGCGGGAGCAGAGAAGAGACCCAGTACTTC. This sequence joins TRBV6-1 and TRBJ2-5, with 13 bases that match TRBD2. Germline CDR1 and CDR2: MNHNS and SASEGT. V shed 6 bases, J shed 3 bases, and the junction held 10 bases outside the gene matches. This CDR3 contains 17 residues.

This clone was detected a few times. V is TRBV27 and J is TRBJ2-2, with 12 bases that match TRBD2. The CDR3 is 16 residues long. CDR1 is MNHEY and CDR2 is SMNVEV in the germline V gene (reference sequence). With 2 bases clipped from V and 9 bases from J, the junction kept 7 bases outside the gene matches. The CDR3 loop reads CASSLGWTSGKRELFF. DNA of the CDR3: TGTGCCAGCAGTTTAGGTTGGACTAGCGGGAAAAGGGAGCTGTTTTTT.

This clone was picked up one time. This chain connects TRBV5-6 to TRBJ2-2; 7 bases are a match to TRBD1. Germline CDR1 SGHDT, CDR2 YYEEEE. V was pared by 0 bases and J by 5 bases, with 4 bases of the junction left unmatched. The CDR3 has 15 amino acids. The CDR3, as DNA: TGTGCCAGCAGCTTGGGAGGGGGCGGTACCGGGGAGCTGTTTTTT. This translates into CASSLGGGGTGELFF.

This clone has a single count. The rearrangement uses TRBV7-2 and TRBJ1-1, with a tentative D call TRBD1 (6 bases). The germline V gene encodes CDR1 SGHTA and CDR2 FQGNSA. The CDR3 is made up of 15 amino acids. V lost 3 bases and J 2 bases, leaving 13 bases between the germline ends. In DNA, the CDR3 is TGTGCCAGCAGCTTCTACACAGGGAACAACACTGAAGCTTTCTTT. This codes for CASSFYTGNNTEAFF.

DNA for the CDR3: TGTGCCAGCAGTTTATCCGGGACTAGTCGGTATGAGCAGTTCTTC. It yields the protein CASSLSGTSRYEQFF. This chain connects TRBV27 to TRBJ2-1; 8 nucleotides align to TRBD2. Trimming cost V 0 bases and J 8 bases; bases outside gene matches: 6. This CDR3 spans 15 amino acids. Germline V gives CDR1 MNHEY, CDR2 SMNVEV (reference sequence).

The chain employs TRBV27 and TRBJ2-7, with D uncertain. The V and J ends lost 6 bases and 1 base respectively, with 16 bases between them. The CDR3 extends over 15 amino acids. Germline V lookup: CDR1 MNHEY, CDR2 SMNVEV (reference sequence). The CDR3, as DNA: TGTGCCAGCAGCATTGCCCCTTTCGGGTCCTACGAGCAGTACTTC. Translating gives CASSIAPFGSYEQYF.

The chain has TRBV7-8 and TRBJ1-2; D call uncertain. Per the germline V gene, CDR1 is SGHVS and CDR2 is FQNEAQ. Trimming removed 5 bases at V and 1 base at J, with 20 bases between. CDR3 length: 17 residues. The CDR3 region is CASSRTLRAACNYGYTF. The DNA for the CDR3 is TGTGCCAGCAGCCGAACACTCCGGGCCGCATGTAACTATGGCTACACCTTC.

J is TRBJ2-7 and V is TRBV6-6; 7 bases match TRBD1. Germline V CDR1 and CDR2: MNHNY, SVGAGI (reference sequence). Unmatched junction bases numbered 10, after V lost 2 bases and J lost 3 bases. The CDR3 has 16 amino acids. This chain's CDR3 is CASSYPSGTVNYEQYF. Here the CDR3 DNA reads TGTGCCAGCAGTTACCCGTCCGGGACAGTTAACTACGAGCAGTACTTC.

Concerning this clone itself: Other DNA sequences within the sample encode an identical CDR3. The V call is TRBV20-1, the J call TRBJ2-5; D unresolved. This CDR3 spans 10 amino acids. V lost 2 bases to trimming and J lost 5 bases, with 3 bases between them. Germline loops: CDR1 DFQATT, CDR2 SNEGSKA (reference sequence). The chain's CDR3 is CSARRETQYF. In DNA form, the CDR3 reads TGCAGTGCTAGACGGGAGACCCAGTACTTC.

The rearrangement uses TRBV2 and TRBJ2-3, with D perhaps TRBD2 (6 bases). Germline assignment: CDR1 SNHLY and CDR2 FYNNEI. CDR3 length: 15 amino acids. Trimming cost V 8 bases and J 2 bases, with 17 bases left between them. The CDR3 is CASSGLSTVTDTQYF. The CDR3 bases are TGTGCCAGCTCGGGACTTTCGACCGTCACAGATACGCAGTATTTT. Supplemented by reference TRBV2 and TRBJ2-3, the full variable domain reads EPEVTQTPSHQVTQMGQEVILRCVPISNHLYFYWYRQILGQKVEFLVSFYNNEISEKSEIFDDQFSVERPDGSNFTLKIRSTKLEDSAMYFCASSGLSTVTDTQYFGPGTRLTVL.

J is TRBJ1-1 and V is TRBV27, with no clear D. Germline assignment: CDR1 MNHEY and CDR2 SMNVEV (reference sequence). V lost 5 bases and J 5 bases, leaving 21 bases between the germline ends. This CDR3 contains 16 residues. CDR3: CASSINGRRSRTEAFF. The CDR3 nucleotides are TGTGCCAGCAGTATCAACGGGCGTAGGTCGAGGACTGAAGCTTTCTTT.

V usage is TRBV4-3 and J usage is TRBJ1-5; the D gene is possibly TRBD1 (5 bases). Germline values: CDR1 LGHNA, CDR2 YSLEER. This CDR3 spans 15 amino acids. Trimming stripped 0 bases from V and 5 bases from J, with 11 bases between. The CDR3: CASSQEQAEDQPQHF. The CDR3 region has the DNA TGCGCCAGCAGCCAAGAACAGGCCGAGGATCAGCCCCAGCATTTT.

The chain employs TRBV19 and TRBJ2-3; D is unclear. From germline, CDR1 is LNHDA and CDR2 SQIVND (reference sequence). V dropped 4 bases and J dropped 4 bases, with 9 bases sitting between them. The CDR3 runs 13 residues. CDR3 in DNA: TGTGCCAGTAGTAGGGTTCGCGCAGATACGCAGTATTTT. It specifies CASSRVRADTQYF.

The chain links TRBV28 to TRBJ2-1; no definite D call. The CDR3 runs 14 residues. The germline V gene has CDR1 MDHEN and CDR2 SYDVKM. The ends were cut back, 6 bases at V and 2 bases at J, with 11 bases in the middle. In nucleotides, the CDR3 is TGTGCCAGCAGACCCGACCGGCCCTACAATGAGCAGTTCTTC. It yields the protein CASRPDRPYNEQFF.

CDR3 DNA: TGTGCGGACAGGGGGCCTGGAAACACCATATATTTT. Its translation is CADRGPGNTIYF. This sequence joins TRBV12-5 and TRBJ1-3, with 11 bases aligning to TRBD1. CDR1 is LGHNT, CDR2 FRNRAP, per germline. The CDR3 is 12 amino acids.

The J gene is TRBJ2-2, the V gene TRBV27; TRBD1 matches 7 bases. Germline V gives CDR1 MNHEY, CDR2 SMNVEV (reference sequence). V lost 6 bases, J lost 7 bases, and 17 bases stayed unmatched. The CDR3 covers 17 residues. CDR3 sequence: CASRLRRQGLSGGELFF. The CDR3 DNA reads as TGTGCCAGCAGACTGAGGAGACAGGGTCTTTCAGGCGGGGAGCTGTTTTTT.

The gene calls are TRBV5-1 and TRBJ1-1; TRBD1 is a possible D gene (6 bases). The CDR3 has 14 residues. Trimming cost V 5 bases and J 0 bases, with 11 bases left between them. Germline V gene data show CDR1 as SGHRS and CDR2 as YFSETQ. DNA for the CDR3: TGCGCCAGCAGTCGGACAGTCATGAACACTGAAGCTTTCTTT. Translation gives CASSRTVMNTEAFF.

The J gene is TRBJ2-1, the V gene TRBV27, with D perhaps matching TRBD2 (6 bases). V was trimmed by 5 bases and J by 6 bases, leaving 17 bases between them. The CDR3 totals 15 residues. CDR1 is MNHEY, CDR2 SMNVEV, per germline (reference sequence). The CDR3 loop is CASSHSGEIGNEQFF. CDR3 DNA: TGTGCCAGCAGTCATAGCGGTGAGATAGGCAATGAGCAGTTCTTC.